This TCR beta chain was identified during a study of OX40 agonist ivuxolimab in advanced cancers. Clones were read by immunoSEQ multiplex PCR, and TCRdb kept only the in-frame ones, dropping some. The sample contains about 58,000 clones, roughly 88% of which appear only once. This clone qualifies as medium-sized (0.01 to 0.1%). Germline values: CDR1 MDHEN, CDR2 SYDVKM. The CDR3 covers 15 residues. V shed 2 bases, J shed 7 bases, and the junction held 10 bases outside the gene matches. This receptor was taken from an adult with an advanced solid tumor such as melanoma, head and neck, liver or kidney cancer. The rearrangement uses TRBV28 and TRBJ1-1; 7 bases line up with TRBD1. Source: CD4+ or CD8+ T cells sorted from blood, taken in a trial of the OX40 agonist ivuxolimab. This CDR3 is CASSLKQQGKDEAFF. DNA of the CDR3: TGTGCCAGCAGTTTAAAGCAACAGGGGAAGGATGAAGCTTTCTTT.